Reported below is one T cell receptor beta chain. No antigen is known for it. At one of its ends the junction is not consistent with the germline gene, which may arise from a read error. 13 Jbeta primers and 60 Vbeta primers were used for the PCR. Assay: immunoSEQ multiplex PCR; the TCRdb copy retains only in-frame clones and omits some. The sample lists more than 85,000 clones, 80% to 85% occurring once. This sample stems from a study of cytomegalovirus exposure and HLA in healthy donors. The study, taken as a whole, reports: Despite most TCR sequences being rare, some public TCRs occurred in many donors. In an earlier analysis, about 87% or about 30%: the productive usage of most TCR beta V segments. At a 0.05 false discovery rate, a later analysis found some 17,000 TCR beta sequences to be associated with HLA alleles. As immune exposure information, only CMV serostatus was available.

The TCR sequence derives from a man between 25 and 39 years old in good health and CMV-seropositive. Source material: PBMCs.

As DNA, the CDR3 is TGTGCCAGCAGCTTATTAGGGCGGCGGGAGCGGTTCTTC. Protein product: CASSLLGRRERFF. V is TRBV13 and J is TRBJ2-1, with 7 bases identical to TRBD2. The CDR3 length is 13 residues. The V gene's germline CDR1 is PRHDT and CDR2 FYEKMQ (reference sequence).